Below, 30 T cell receptor beta chains from the same sample are listed, as sequenced in a study of blood T cell repertoires in COVID-19. The method was immunoSEQ multiplex PCR; TCRdb's version includes in-frame clones alone and lacks a portion of them. The sample has approximately 150,000 clones, more than 75% seen once. The sequenced sample consisted of peripheral blood. The source of these receptors is a man aged 55 to 69 with acute or convalescent COVID-19.

In DNA form, the CDR3 reads TGTGCCAGTAGTACCAGGAAACAGGGGGACTATGGCTACACCTTC. Its protein product is CASSTRKQGDYGYTF. This sequence joins TRBV19 and TRBJ1-2, with 8 bases that match TRBD1. The J segment lost 3 bases and the V segment lost 4 bases, leaving 7 bases of the junction unmatched. Germline assignment: CDR1 LNHDA and CDR2 SQIVND (reference sequence). The CDR3 loop spans 15 amino acids. The variable domain in full, completed from reference TRBV19 and TRBJ1-2, reads DGGITQSPKYLFRKEGQNVTLSCEQNLNHDAMYWYRQDPGQGLRLIYYSQIVNDFQKGDIAEGYSVSREKKESFPLTVTSAQKNPTAFYLCASSTRKQGDYGYTFGSGTRLTVV.

V usage is TRBV24-1 and J usage is TRBJ2-7; 7 bases are a match to TRBD1. Germline V lookup: CDR1 KGHDR, CDR2 SFDVKD. The CDR3 has 14 residues. J was trimmed by 0 bases and V by 5 bases; bases with no gene match: 3. For the CDR3, the DNA is TGTGCCACCAGTGTCGACAGGGACTCCTACGAGCAGTACTTC. Its translation is CATSVDRDSYEQYF.

In DNA, the CDR3 is TGTGCCAGGGGGAGGGACACTGAAGCTTTCTTT. Translating gives CARGRDTEAFF. The chain has TRBV19 and TRBJ1-1; unclear D gene. The CDR3 is 11 residues long. Trimming removed 9 bases at V and 3 bases at J, with 8 bases between. Germline CDR1 and CDR2: LNHDA and SQIVND (reference sequence).

The V and J genes are TRBV3-1 (or the pseudogene TRBV3-2) and TRBJ2-5; 9 bases match TRBD2. V gave up 6 bases and J gave up 1 base; unmatched junction bases: 3. The CDR3 has 14 amino acids. The germline CDR1 and CDR2 sequences are LGHDT and YNNKEL (reference sequence). This CDR3 reads CASSRLAAQETQYF. DNA for the CDR3: TGTGCCAGCAGTCGACTAGCGGCCCAAGAGACCCAGTACTTC.

This chain links TRBV29-1 with TRBJ2-7, with a weak D call TRBD1 (6 bases). Germline values: CDR1 SQVTM, CDR2 ANQGSEA. This CDR3 is 13 amino acids long. V was cut by 6 bases and J by 2 bases, with 14 bases left in between. In nucleotides, the CDR3 is TGCAGCGTCGGTAAGGACAGCACCTACGAGCAGTACTTC. Encoded protein: CSVGKDSTYEQYF.

CDR3 amino acids: CASSSRTGVNYGYTF. The CDR3 DNA sequence: TGTGCCAGCAGCTCACGGACAGGGGTAAACTATGGCTACACCTTC. This chain uses TRBV7-2 with TRBJ1-2; 9 bases fit TRBD1. The CDR3 has 15 residues. Germline lookup yields CDR1 SGHTA and CDR2 FQGNSA. V lost 4 bases and J lost 2; bases outside the gene matches: 5. Complete variable domain (other parts from reference TRBV7-2 and TRBJ1-2): GAGVSQSPSNKVTEKGKDVELRCDPISGHTALYWYRQSLGQGLEFLIYFQGNSAPDKSGLPSDRFSAERTGGSVSTLTIQRTQQEDSAVYLCASSSRTGVNYGYTFGSGTRLTVV.

The gene calls are TRBV5-1 and TRBJ2-7; 10 nucleotides match TRBD2. Germline V gene lookup returns CDR1 SGHRS and CDR2 YFSETQ. The V gene end was trimmed by 4 bases and the J gene end by 6 bases; junction bases not matched to a gene: 13. The CDR3 is 16 residues long. The CDR3 DNA reads as TGCGCCAGCAGCATCCAATCTAGCGGGAGCTTTAGCGAGCAGTACTTC. Translated: CASSIQSSGSFSEQYF.

The chain is built from TRBV11-2 and TRBJ2-5; D may be TRBD1 (6 bases). The V end was cut by 0 bases, the J end by 7 bases, with 15 bases between. Germline V CDR1 and CDR2: SGHAT, FQNNGV. There are 15 residues in the CDR3. The CDR3 bases are TGTGCCAGCAGCTTAGATGGGGGCGGCGGAGTGACCCAGTACTTC. This sequence encodes CASSLDGGGGVTQYF.

The chain couples TRBV24-1 to TRBJ2-1, with 9 positions matching TRBD1. The CDR3 totals 15 residues. Germline V lookup: CDR1 KGHDR, CDR2 SFDVKD. V lost 2 bases and J lost 2; bases outside the gene matches: 0. The CDR3 nucleotides read TGTGCCACCAGTGATTGGGACAGGGCCTACAATGAGCAGTTCTTC. Its translation is CATSDWDRAYNEQFF.

This chain uses TRBV2 with TRBJ2-7, with 7 nucleotides matching TRBD2. CDR1 is SNHLY, CDR2 FYNNEI, per germline. Unmatched junction bases numbered 11, after V lost 3 bases and J lost 3 bases. The CDR3 loop spans 16 amino acids. CDR3 in DNA: TGTGCCAGCAGTGACCCCGGTCTAGCGGCGAGCTACGAGCAGTACTTC. Translated, it gives CASSDPGLAASYEQYF.

This clone was picked up a small number of times. The CDR3 sequence: CASSLAGETYNEQFF. For the CDR3, the DNA is TGCGCCAGCAGCTTGGCCGGGGAGACCTACAATGAGCAGTTCTTC. The J gene is TRBJ2-1, the V gene TRBV5-1, with a weak D call TRBD2 (5 bases). Germline V gives CDR1 SGHRS, CDR2 YFSETQ. The CDR3 consists of 15 residues. Trimming took off 0 bases at V and 2 bases at J, with 9 bases between the two ends.

This clone was detected only a few times. The V and J genes are TRBV7-3 and TRBJ2-2; 10 positions agree with TRBD2. J gave up 1 base and V 2 bases, and 7 bases lay outside the gene matches. The CDR3 has 18 amino acids. CDR1 and CDR2 (germline): SGHTA, FQGTGA. The CDR3 protein is CASSLALAGAGNTGELFF. The DNA of the CDR3 is TGTGCCAGCAGCTTAGCGCTAGCGGGAGCGGGGAACACCGGGGAGCTGTTTTTT. Filled out from reference TRBV7-3 and TRBJ2-2, the complete variable domain reads GAGVSQTPSNKVTEKGKYVELRCDPISGHTALYWYRQSLGQGPEFLIYFQGTGAADDSGLPNDRFFAVRPEGSVSTLKIQRTERGDSAVYLCASSLALAGAGNTGELFFGEGSRLTVL.

This clone was counted between two and nine times. The rearrangement joins TRBV7-9 to TRBJ2-2; a weak D match, TRBD2 (6 bases). The CDR3 extends over 14 amino acids. Trimming removed 6 bases from V and 4 bases from J, with 12 bases in between. Germline V gene lookup returns CDR1 SEHNR and CDR2 FQNEAQ (reference sequence). CDR3: CASRPGLLTGELFF. Written as DNA, the CDR3 is TGTGCCAGCAGACCAGGACTACTCACCGGGGAGCTGTTTTTT.

The gene calls are TRBV28 and TRBJ1-2; 9 positions match TRBD1. Losses at the gene ends were 8 bases for V and 6 bases for J; bases not matched to a gene: 10. The CDR3 runs 14 residues. The germline CDR1 and CDR2 sequences are MDHEN and SYDVKM. DNA of the CDR3: TGTGCCAGCGCGACAGGGGGTACGAGTCATGGCTACACCTTC. Amino acids: CASATGGTSHGYTF.

This clone appeared a few times. The V call is TRBV7-3, the J call TRBJ1-6; no definite D call. Germline V gene lookup returns CDR1 SGHTA and CDR2 FQGTGA. V lost 5 bases, J lost 2 bases, and 16 bases lay in between. The CDR3 covers 17 residues. The CDR3, as DNA: TGTGCCAGCAGCCCCCTAAGGGAGAGGGCCTATAATTCACCCCTCCACTTT. Its translation: CASSPLRERAYNSPLHF.

This clone has more than one count but fewer than ten. This chain links TRBV20-1 with TRBJ2-7, with D maybe TRBD1 (5 bases). CDR1 DFQATT and CDR2 SNEGSKA come from the germline V gene (reference sequence). The CDR3 length is 14 residues. The germline V and J ends were trimmed by 3 bases and 6 bases, with 18 bases remaining between them. The CDR3: CSASNQGTTGEQYF. The CDR3 DNA reads as TGCAGTGCTAGTAATCAGGGTACGACTGGCGAGCAGTACTTC.

The rearrangement joins TRBV5-1 to TRBJ2-7; maybe TRBD2 (5 bases). With 0 bases removed from V and 3 bases from J, the gap between germline ends came to 10 bases. CDR3 length equals 14 residues. The germline V gene has CDR1 SGHRS and CDR2 YFSETQ. The DNA for the CDR3 is TGCGCCAGCAGCTTGGCGAGGGAAAGCTACGAGCAGTACTTC. As protein: CASSLARESYEQYF.

The rearrangement links TRBV5-6 to TRBJ1-2; tentative D call: TRBD1 (5 bases). CDR1 and CDR2 from the germline V gene are SGHDT and YYEEEE. The CDR3 runs 13 residues. V was clipped by 4 bases and J by 6 bases, with 13 bases between them. The DNA of the CDR3 is TGTGCCAGCAGCCCTGAGGACACTGATGGCTACACCTTC. Its translation: CASSPEDTDGYTF.

This rearrangement joins TRBV6-5 to TRBJ1-2, with TRBD1 identical over 10 bases. This CDR3 is built from 14 residues. Trimming took 4 bases from V and 6 from J; bases not matched to a gene: 5. Looked up from germline, CDR1 is MNHEY and CDR2 is SVGAGI. CDR3 nucleotide sequence: TGTGCCAGCAGTTCGGGACAGGGGTCGAATGGCTACACCTTC. Encoded protein: CASSSGQGSNGYTF.

CDR3 nucleotides: TGTGCCACATCGACAGGGTCCTACGAGCAGTACTTC. Translation: CATSTGSYEQYF. The genes are TRBV24-1 and TRBJ2-7; TRBD1 matches at 7 bases. V lost 10 bases to trimming and J lost 1 base; unmatched junction nucleotides: 3. CDR1 is KGHDR and CDR2 is SFDVKD in the germline V gene. This CDR3 has 12 amino acids.

The V call is TRBV12-3 or TRBV12-4, the J call TRBJ1-6; a possible D gene is TRBD1 (6 bases). The CDR3 is made up of 12 amino acids. Trimming removed 6 bases from V and 14 bases from J, with 14 bases in between. CDR3 bases: TGTGCCAGCAGGGGAGGGGGGGAAACCCTCCACTTT. Residues: CASRGGGETLHF.

CDR3 DNA sequence: TGTGCCTGGAGTGTAGTAGGCAGGGGGCGTACAGATACGCAGTATTTT. It specifies CAWSVVGRGRTDTQYF. This chain links TRBV30 with TRBJ2-3; 8 bases line up with TRBD1. This CDR3 is built from 16 residues. Germline loops: CDR1 GTSNPN, CDR2 SVGIG (reference sequence). Losses at the gene ends were 0 bases for V and 3 bases for J; bases not matched to a gene: 8.

V and J are TRBV7-9 and TRBJ2-7, with D possibly TRBD2 on 5 matching bases. The CDR3 sequence is 13 residues long. Per the germline V gene, CDR1 is SEHNR and CDR2 is FQNEAQ (reference sequence). Trimming removed 5 bases at V and 6 bases at J, with 14 bases between. CDR3 sequence reads: CASSPGSRGEQYF. CDR3 DNA sequence: TGTGCCAGCAGCCCGGGATCACGCGGCGAGCAGTACTTC.

The chain couples TRBV4-1 to TRBJ1-5, with D hard to call. Germline V gene sequence: CDR1 MGHRA, CDR2 YSYEKL. The CDR3 has 16 residues. The V gene lost 1 base and the J gene lost 0 bases, with 10 bases spanning the gap. The CDR3 reads CASSQVQVYSNQPQHF. Written as DNA, the CDR3 is TGCGCCAGCAGCCAAGTGCAGGTTTATAGCAATCAGCCCCAGCATTTT.

This chain connects TRBV10-2 to TRBJ1-3; D remains unclear. The germline V gene encodes CDR1 WSHSY and CDR2 SAAADI. V was trimmed by 2 bases and J by 4 bases, leaving 6 bases between them. CDR3 size: 13 residues. The CDR3 DNA reads as TGCGCCAGCAGTGAGGTCTTAGGAAACACCATATATTTT. It is translated as CASSEVLGNTIYF.

This sequence joins TRBV24-1 and TRBJ2-1; D gene unclear. Germline values: CDR1 KGHDR, CDR2 SFDVKD. V lost 4 bases and J lost 5, with 14 bases in between. This CDR3 region has 15 residues. The CDR3 DNA follows: TGTGCCACCAGTGACGCGCAGCGTTATAACAATGAGCAGTTCTTC. Translating it yields CATSDAQRYNNEQFF.

The table lists this clone with a few counts. The chain has TRBV4-2 and TRBJ1-2; the match to TRBD1 covers 8 bases. CDR3 length: 15 residues. V lost 0 bases to trimming and J lost 0 bases; unmatched junction nucleotides: 0. Germline-derived CDR1 and CDR2 are LGHNA and YNFKEQ. The CDR3 bases are TGTGCCAGCAGCCAAGAGACAGGGGCTAACTATGGCTACACCTTC. It is translated as CASSQETGANYGYTF.

The rearrangement uses TRBV6-4 and TRBJ1-5, with 8 bases matching TRBD1. V was clipped by 3 bases and J by 2 bases; unmatched bases: 6. This CDR3 region has 16 residues. Germline V gene data show CDR1 as MRHNA and CDR2 as SNTAGT. The CDR3 is CASSDLTGEGNQPQHF. Written as DNA, the CDR3 is TGTGCCAGCAGTGATCTGACAGGGGAGGGCAATCAGCCCCAGCATTTT.

CDR3 amino acids: CASSYGASNQPQHF. CDR3 sequence (DNA): TGTGCCAGCAGTTATGGGGCCAGCAATCAGCCCCAGCATTTT. The J gene is TRBJ1-5, the V gene TRBV6-2 or TRBV6-3; weak D call: TRBD1 (5 bases). This CDR3 has 14 amino acids. V was clipped by 3 bases and J by 1 base, with 7 bases between them. CDR1 is MNHEY, CDR2 SVGEGT, per germline.

The DNA of the CDR3 is TGTGCCAGCAGCTTACAGGGGGCAGGGGGCGAGCAGTACTTC. Translated, it gives CASSLQGAGGEQYF. This chain links TRBV7-9 with TRBJ2-7, with 8 bases matching TRBD1. The CDR3 is 14 amino acids. In germline, CDR1 is SEHNR, CDR2 FQNEAQ (reference sequence). J was trimmed by 6 bases and V by 2 bases; bases with no gene match: 6.